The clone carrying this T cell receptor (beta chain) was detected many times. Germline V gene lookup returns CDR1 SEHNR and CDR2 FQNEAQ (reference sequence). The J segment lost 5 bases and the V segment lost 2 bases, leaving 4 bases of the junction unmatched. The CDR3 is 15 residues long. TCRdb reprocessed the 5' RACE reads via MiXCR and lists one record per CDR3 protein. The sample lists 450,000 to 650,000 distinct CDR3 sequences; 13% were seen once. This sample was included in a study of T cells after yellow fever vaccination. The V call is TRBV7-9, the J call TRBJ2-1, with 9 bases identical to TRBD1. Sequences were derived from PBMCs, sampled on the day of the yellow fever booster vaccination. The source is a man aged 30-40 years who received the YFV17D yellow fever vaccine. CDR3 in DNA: TGTGCCAGCAGCTTACGGGACAGGGTTAACAATGAGCAGTTCTTC. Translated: CASSLRDRVNNEQFF.